A selection of T cell receptor beta chains follows, all from one sample in a study of radiation and T cells in renal cell carcinoma. Sequencing was performed with immunoSEQ multiplex PCR; in TCRdb, only in-frame clones are kept and a portion is missing. In the table there are 70,000 to 100,000 clones, 70% to 85% of which are singletons. The specimen comprised blood, sampled from a patient whose treatment included radiotherapy and nephrectomy. All receptors come from a man in his fifties or sixties with renal cell carcinoma. Each CDR3 is given with its conserved first and last residue. The D gene is left open where the match is weak. Rows may omit the clone size; those that give it use once, few, many or a size class.

TRBD2,TRBV27,TRBJ2-7,NA,TGTGCCAGCAGTTCCAGTAGTAGCGGGAGGTACGAGCAGTACTTC,CASSSSSSGRYEQYF
NA,TRBV15,TRBJ2-5,NA,TGTGCCACCAGCAGAGGGGGGTGGGAGACCCAGTACTTC,CATSRGGWETQYF
NA,TRBV28,TRBJ2-7,NA,TGTGCCAGCAGTTTTGTCGCGGGATCCTACGAGCAGTACTTC,CASSFVAGSYEQYF
TRBD1,TRBV27,TRBJ2-7,few,TGTGCCAGCAGCCGGTCAGGGACAGTCTACGAGCAGTACTTC,CASSRSGTVYEQYF
NA,TRBV5-4,TRBJ1-1,NA,TGTGCCAGCAGCTTAGGGCCGAACACTGAAGCTTTCTTT,CASSLGPNTEAFF
NA,TRBV21-1,TRBJ2-7,NA,TGTGCCAGCAGCATCCAGACTAGCGGGTATCGCGAGCAGTACTTC,CASSIQTSGYREQYF
NA,TRBV9,TRBJ2-5,NA,TGTGCCAGCAGCGTAGGGGCAAGCGATAGAGGAGAGACCCAGTACTTC,CASSVGASDRGETQYF
NA,TRBV9,TRBJ2-3,NA,TGTGCCAGCAGCGTAGACCCGAGCACAGATACGCAGTATTTT,CASSVDPSTDTQYF
NA,TRBV28,TRBJ2-6,NA,TGTGCCAGCAGTCCCCAAAGCTCTGGGGCCAACGTCCTGACTTTC,CASSPQSSGANVLTF
TRBD1,TRBV7-9,TRBJ1-1,NA,TGTGCCAGCAGCTTATTAGAACAGGGGGCGGTAGCTTTCTTT,CASSLLEQGAVAFF
NA,TRBV6-1,TRBJ1-2,NA,TGTGCCAGCTCATTCTTGCCGGGGGGCTACACCTTC,CASSFLPGGYTF
NA,TRBV5-4,TRBJ2-7,medium-sized,TGTGCCAGCAGCTTGGCAGGACCCTACGAGCAGTACTTC,CASSLAGPYEQYF
NA,TRBV20-1,TRBJ2-3,NA,TGCAGCCTTCCGGCTACAGATACGCAGTATTTT,CSLPATDTQYF
NA,TRBV6-1,TRBJ2-2,NA,TGTGCCAGCAGTGTAACAGGGGGGGCCGGGGAGCTGTTTTTT,CASSVTGGAGELFF
TRBD2,TRBV28,TRBJ2-6,NA,TGTGCCAGCAGTTTATTGCGGGAGGCTGGGGCCAACGTCCTGACTTTC,CASSLLREAGANVLTF
TRBD1,TRBV9,TRBJ1-2,NA,TGTGCCAGCAGCCCCCCCGGGACAGGGACTTACGGCTACACCTTC,CASSPPGTGTYGYTF
NA,TRBV5-1,TRBJ2-1,NA,TGCGCCAGCAGCTTGTCAACGAGGAACAATGAGCAGTTCTTC,CASSLSTRNNEQFF
TRBD2,TRBV29-1,TRBJ2-2,NA,TGCAGCGGAGGACTAGCGGGAACCGGGGAGCTGTTTTTT,CSGGLAGTGELFF
NA,TRBV4-1,TRBJ1-2,few,TGCGCCAGCAGCCAAGATCTGGCAGCATCTAACTATGGCTACACCTTC,CASSQDLAASNYGYTF
TRBD1,TRBV5-1,TRBJ2-5,NA,TGCGCCAGCAGCCCAAAACCGATACAGGGGGAAGGGACCCAGTACTTC,CASSPKPIQGEGTQYF
TRBD2,TRBV4-3,TRBJ2-1,NA,TGCGCCAGCAGCCACGCCCTAGCGGGAGAGTACAATGAGCAGTTCTTC,CASSHALAGEYNEQFF
TRBD2,TRBV2,TRBJ2-7,NA,TGTGCCAGCAGTCCCGGGACTAGTGGCTACGAGCAGTACTTC,CASSPGTSGYEQYF
NA,TRBV19,TRBJ1-6,once,TGTGCCAGTAGTATAAGGGATAATTCACCCCTCCACTTT,CASSIRDNSPLHF
NA,TRBV19,TRBJ2-1,NA,TGTGCCAGTAGTGCTATTGTAGCGTGGGACTACAATGAGCAGTTCTTC,CASSAIVAWDYNEQFF
NA,TRBV6-6,TRBJ2-7,NA,TGTGCCAGCAGTTATGGGCGGGAGCAGTACTTC,CASSYGREQYF
NA,TRBV6-5,TRBJ2-7,NA,TGTGCCAGCGCCCCTCGGACCTCGACCTACGAGCAGTACTTC,CASAPRTSTYEQYF
NA,TRBV6-1,TRBJ2-3,NA,TGTGCCAGCAGCCACCGGGCGGATACGCAGTATTTT,CASSHRADTQYF
TRBD2,TRBV5-1,TRBJ2-1,NA,TGCGCCAGCAGTGGGGGGAGGGTTTCTGAGCAGTTCTTC,CASSGGRVSEQFF
TRBD2,TRBV27,TRBJ2-1,NA,TGTGCCAGCAGTGGGACTAGCGGGGCTTTCTACAATGAGCAGTTCTTC,CASSGTSGAFYNEQFF
NA,TRBV7-7,TRBJ2-2,NA,TGTGCCAGCACGCCAGCGGACCTCACCGGGGAGCTGTTTTTT,CASTPADLTGELFF
NA,TRBV14,TRBJ2-7,NA,TGTGCCAGCAGCCAATGGGACGGATACTACGAGCAGTACTTC,CASSQWDGYYEQYF
TRBD1,TRBV27,TRBJ2-7,NA,TGTGCCAGCAGCCCGGGGACAGGGGGTATGAACGAGCAGTACTTC,CASSPGTGGMNEQYF
NA,TRBV6-1,TRBJ1-3,NA,TGTGCCAGTTCCCGAGGGGGCTCTGGAAACACCATATATTTT,CASSRGGSGNTIYF
NA,TRBV18,TRBJ2-1,NA,TGTGCCAGCTCACCAGCGGGAAATTACAATGAGCAGTTCTTC,CASSPAGNYNEQFF
NA,TRBV28,TRBJ2-7,NA,TGTGCCAGCAGTTTCCCCTCCTACGAGCAGTACTTC,CASSFPSYEQYF
TRBD1,TRBV9,TRBJ1-1,NA,TGTGCCAGCAGCCCGGACAGGGTGGGCACTGAAGCTTTCTTT,CASSPDRVGTEAFF
NA,TRBV5-8,TRBJ1-4,NA,TGTGCCAGCAGCCCATCCGGAGTGGGGTGGGAAAAACTGTTTTTT,CASSPSGVGWEKLFF
TRBD2,TRBV10-3,TRBJ2-7,NA,TGTGCCATCAGTGGGACTAGCGGGAGAGGGGCAAACAGGCAGTACTTC,CAISGTSGRGANRQYF
TRBD1,TRBV5-4,TRBJ2-3,NA,TGTGCCAGCAGCTCGCCAAGCCTAGGGACAGGGGGCGCCGATACGCAGTATTTT,CASSSPSLGTGGADTQYF
TRBD2,TRBV7-2,TRBJ2-1,NA,TGTGCCAGCAGCGAAGGGACTAGCGCATACAATGAGCAGTTCTTC,CASSEGTSAYNEQFF
TRBD2,TRBV7-7,TRBJ2-1,NA,TGTGCCAGCAGCTTGACTAGCGGGAGGGGCAATGAGCAGTTCTTC,CASSLTSGRGNEQFF
NA,TRBV19,TRBJ2-3,NA,TGTGCCAGTAGTCAGATGGATACGCAGTATTTT,CASSQMDTQYF
NA,TRBV28,TRBJ2-7,NA,TGTGCCAGCAGCGACCTATTAGAGGGGTTCTACGAGCAGTACTTC,CASSDLLEGFYEQYF
TRBD1,TRBV28,TRBJ2-4,once,TGTGCCAGCAGTCGGACAGGGGGAGGGAACATTCAGTACTTC,CASSRTGGGNIQYF
NA,TRBV6-6,TRBJ2-1,NA,TGTGCCAGCAGGTCCTGGGTCAATGAGCAGTTCTTC,CASRSWVNEQFF
NA,TRBV28,TRBJ2-3,NA,TGTGCCAGCAGTTTACCCAACAGGGATGTAACAGATACGCAGTATTTT,CASSLPNRDVTDTQYF
NA,TRBV10-3,TRBJ2-5,NA,TGTGCCATCGCGCAGGGTGCGGGAGAGACCCAGTACTTC,CAIAQGAGETQYF
NA,TRBV6-1,TRBJ1-5,NA,TGTGCCAGCAGTGAGGGGCGGCAGCCCCAGCATTTT,CASSEGRQPQHF
NA,TRBV7-9,TRBJ1-5,once,TGTGCCAGCAGTACTGGTATGGGGCCGGAGCCCCAGCATTTT,CASSTGMGPEPQHF
TRBD2,TRBV27,TRBJ2-1,NA,TGTGCCAGCAGCTACCGGGGGGGTGACAATGAGCAGTTCTTC,CASSYRGGDNEQFF
TRBD1,TRBV11-2,TRBJ1-2,NA,TGTGCCAGCAGCTACTCCGGGACAGGGAGCCCTGGCTACACCTTC,CASSYSGTGSPGYTF